These T cell receptor beta chains were read from a single sample in a study of OX40 agonist ivuxolimab in advanced cancers. Repertoires were generated with immunoSEQ multiplex PCR, while TCRdb's copy carries only in-frame clones and drops some. The table has roughly 69,000 clones, over 80% seen once. The sequences come from CD4+ or CD8+ T cells sorted from blood, collected in a trial of the OX40 agonist ivuxolimab. All receptors derive from an adult with an advanced solid tumor such as melanoma, head and neck, liver or kidney cancer. Both conserved end residues are part of each CDR3. Expanded clones are given a class, and other clones once, few, many or no size at all.

J: TRBJ2-1
V: TRBV9
size: NA
CDR3: CASSVEGTSKQFF

J: TRBJ2-5
V: TRBV6-6
size: NA
CDR3: CASSYSVARMGETQYF

J: TRBJ2-7
V: TRBV5-1
size: NA
CDR3: CASSDGDGTYEQYF

J: TRBJ1-1
V: TRBV28
size: NA
CDR3: CASSAAGDRGGEAFF

J: TRBJ2-2
V: TRBV7-9
size: NA
CDR3: CASSPGSPAGGPAELFF

J: TRBJ2-1
V: TRBV27
size: NA
CDR3: CASSYGPPNNEQFF

J: TRBJ2-1
V: TRBV5-6
size: NA
CDR3: CASSPSETTEQFF

J: TRBJ1-1
V: TRBV6-1
size: NA
CDR3: CASSESGQGYTEAFF

J: TRBJ2-7
V: TRBV4-2
size: NA
CDR3: CASSLGPGGTYEQYF

J: TRBJ1-3
V: TRBV10-3
size: NA
CDR3: CAIRQGFSGNTIYF

J: TRBJ2-1
V: TRBV9
size: once
CDR3: CASSPKVKGLAGGRNEQFF

J: TRBJ2-1
V: TRBV7-2
size: NA
CDR3: CASSLWTSTYNEQFF

J: TRBJ2-3
V: TRBV28
size: NA
CDR3: CASKLAGVDTQYF

J: TRBJ2-1
V: TRBV19
size: NA
CDR3: CASSRGRNQQFF

J: TRBJ2-3
V: TRBV6-1
size: NA
CDR3: CASSVDRVASTDTQYF

J: TRBJ1-1
V: TRBV27
size: NA
CDR3: CASSLGQGNTEAFF

J: TRBJ2-7
V: TRBV4-3
size: NA
CDR3: CASSQGMQHYSYEQYF

J: TRBJ2-1
V: TRBV19
size: NA
CDR3: CASSVTLAPSYNEQFF

J: TRBJ2-7
V: TRBV14
size: NA
CDR3: CASSQGAGLSYEQYF

J: TRBJ2-5
V: TRBV15
size: NA
CDR3: CATSRLRPQGETQYF

J: TRBJ2-5
V: TRBV5-1
size: NA
CDR3: CASKLAPRDRGFGETQYF

J: TRBJ2-3
V: TRBV18
size: NA
CDR3: CASSPMDRGTDTQYF

J: TRBJ2-1
V: TRBV7-9
size: NA
CDR3: CASRHTRGKDNEQFF

J: TRBJ1-4
V: TRBV4-1
size: few
CDR3: CASSQDILGGEVSEKLFF

J: TRBJ2-1
V: TRBV15
size: NA
CDR3: CATNLYRGDNEQFF

J: TRBJ1-1
V: TRBV6-6
size: NA
CDR3: CASSFTTGATEAFF

J: TRBJ1-5
V: TRBV9
size: NA
CDR3: CASSVDGGEGQPQHF

J: TRBJ2-2
V: TRBV30
size: NA
CDR3: CAWSQGTANTGELFF

J: TRBJ2-7
V: TRBV27
size: once
CDR3: CASSFVFRGHEQYF

J: TRBJ2-7
V: TRBV7-3
size: NA
CDR3: CASSSSHEQYF

J: TRBJ2-3
V: TRBV29-1
size: NA
CDR3: CSVAGGVSTDTQYF

J: TRBJ2-7
V: TRBV7-6
size: NA
CDR3: CASSFLTGESPYEQYF

J: TRBJ2-5
V: TRBV11-3
size: NA
CDR3: CASSQGLVGSQYF

J: TRBJ1-1
V: TRBV19
size: few
CDR3: CASSMGSTEAFF

J: TRBJ1-1
V: TRBV13
size: NA
CDR3: CASSSGQGHLFGAFF

J: TRBJ1-5
V: TRBV21-1
size: NA
CDR3: CASSRTGGHQPQHF